The T cell receptor (delta chain) under discussion was sequenced for a study of γδ T cells in repeated Plasmodium falciparum infection. Study summary: Donors were malaria-exposed Malian children or age- and gender-matched Australian children.

Gammadelta T cells were flow-sorted from PBMC into Vgamma9/Vdelta2+ and Vdelta2-negative populations for bulk analysis. Germline V gene data show CDR1 as TSWWSYY and CDR2 as QGS. The CDR3 spans 20 residues. V was pared by 5 bases and J by 3 bases, with 20 bases of the junction left unmatched. TCRdb called clones anew from the multiplex PCR reads with CATT. The sample has over 90,000 delta-chain clones; less than 1% are singletons. This clone appeared many times. A read error likely explains this, since a far larger clone differs by one base. Other DNA sequences of this sample code for an identical CDR3.

The sequenced sample was gamma-delta T cells from blood. This TCR came from a pool of human donors (malaria-infected and uninfected, not separated). The rearrangement uses TRDV1 and TRDJ1; TRDD3 matches at 11 bases. CDR3 region: CALGNRRILPLGDTADKLIF. The CDR3, as DNA: TGTGCTCTTGGGAATAGGCGGATCCTACCTTTGGGGGATACGGCCGATAAACTCATCTTT.